This T cell receptor (beta chain) is drawn from a study of cytomegalovirus exposure and HLA in healthy donors. V lost 4 bases and J lost 4; bases outside the gene matches: 2. The CDR3 loop spans 13 amino acids. The V gene's germline CDR1 is MNHEY and CDR2 SMNVEV (reference sequence). A multiplex PCR was run with 60 Vbeta primers and 13 Jbeta primers. Sequenced by immunoSEQ multiplex PCR; TCRdb stores in-frame clones only, minus some. The data hold 95,000 to 150,000 clones, with 81% observed a single time. The clonotype was recovered from a man between 18 and 35 years old in good health and CMV-seropositive. V usage is TRBV27 and J usage is TRBJ2-3; 7 bases are shared with TRBD1. The specimen sequenced was PBMCs. Written as DNA, the CDR3 is TGTGCCAGCAGTTCCGGGACAGCAGATACGCAGTATTTT. It specifies CASSSGTADTQYF.